The sample holds many counts of the clone carrying this T cell receptor beta chain. TCRdb re-called the RACE reads through MiXCR, storing one row per CDR3 protein. The sample carries about 110,000 distinct CDR3 sequences, about a tenth recorded once. The sample comes from a study of human T cells and chemical hapten exposure. Study overall: Each week of the roughly 26-week study, patients had diphenylcyclopropenone applied to the scalp. Application of 0.01% DPC to the upper back was done by patch test, with a reading at 6 days.

Germline CDR1 DFQATT, CDR2 SNEGSKA (reference sequence). Unmatched junction bases numbered 9, after V lost 0 bases and J lost 7 bases. The CDR3 consists of 16 residues. Time point described: patch test 2, 6 weeks after DPC sensitization. Specified treatment: therapeutic diphenylcyclopropenone sensitization with weekly scalp DPC. Blood, whole and unfractionated, served as the source for total RNA extraction. Sample: whole blood, taken in connection with sensitization to the hapten diphenylcyclopropenone (DPC). V and J are TRBV20-1 and TRBJ1-6; 7 positions agree with TRBD1. The receptor was derived from a woman aged 40 to 49 with alopecia areata. Some clones in this sample may be carry-over from other donors' samples. CDR3 sequence (DNA): TGCAGTGCTAGAGAACTCAGGGGGTCGGGCAATTCACCCCTCCACTTT. The encoded protein is CSARELRGSGNSPLHF.